A selection of T cell receptor beta chains follows, all from one sample in a study of post-analysis software for immune sequencing data. TCRdb re-derived calls from the PCR reads in MiXCR, one entry per CDR3 protein. The sample has hundreds of thousands of distinct CDR3 sequences; just under 30% are singletons. The sequenced sample consisted of blood. The receptor set was obtained from a girl aged 5-17 years with multiple sclerosis. The conserved cysteine and the conserved F or W are not part of the CDR3 here.

V gene: TRBV20-1; CDR3 protein: RTGNTEAF
V gene: TRBV14; CDR3 protein: ASSQELQNEQF
V gene: TRBV10-3; CDR3 protein: AISSSEALNYGYT
V gene: TRBV13; CDR3 protein: ASRERGGHEQY
V gene: TRBV20-1; CDR3 protein: SAADRAASAYEQY
V gene: TRBV2; CDR3 protein: ASRNDRGDKNTQY
V gene: TRBV6-5; CDR3 protein: ASSYSGGTRAETQY
V gene: TRBV2; CDR3 protein: ASMARLNTGELF
V gene: TRBV6-6; CDR3 protein: ASLIGGSGSYNEQF
V gene: TRBV18; CDR3 protein: ASSPRSIVSLDAGELF
V gene: TRBV28; CDR3 protein: ASSTLTRGYT
V gene: TRBV19; CDR3 protein: ASTEDRGAYEQY
V gene: TRBV7-9; CDR3 protein: ASSIGGDEQF
V gene: TRBV4-3; CDR3 protein: ASSQSAGVGYT
V gene: TRBV7-9; CDR3 protein: ASSFEDLNQPQH
V gene: TRBV7-9; CDR3 protein: ASSLTSRQGIAQPQH
V gene: TRBV24-1; CDR3 protein: ATSDPGQGCYGYT
V gene: TRBV28; CDR3 protein: ASSSGLAGGGNEQY
V gene: TRBV7-2; CDR3 protein: ASSRTGRTEAF
V gene: TRBV20-1; CDR3 protein: SARRRLAGELRIQETQY
V gene: TRBV5-6; CDR3 protein: ASSQPGLGGRHNEQF
V gene: TRBV18; CDR3 protein: ASSPLGGEETQY
V gene: TRBV9; CDR3 protein: ASSVGPGDYTEAF
V gene: TRBV13; CDR3 protein: ASSLPTKTGPEQF
V gene: TRBV7-2; CDR3 protein: ASSLALWTRPSEKLF
V gene: TRBV9; CDR3 protein: ASSVGNTYEQY
V gene: TRBV6-5; CDR3 protein: ASSPVGDSLREQY
V gene: TRBV7-2; CDR3 protein: ASTTMAGAGNQPQH
V gene: TRBV4-1; CDR3 protein: ASSQGGWSEKLF
V gene: TRBV20-1; CDR3 protein: SARSGRWDEQY
V gene: TRBV20-1; CDR3 protein: SAIPTGGAKDTQY
V gene: TRBV24-1; CDR3 protein: ATSDFLTAKSTNEKRF
V gene: TRBV7-9; CDR3 protein: ASSPSGAGYQETQY
V gene: TRBV6-2/TRBV6-3; CDR3 protein: ASEGGSYNEQF
V gene: TRBV28; CDR3 protein: ASSPRGLLAATYDEQF
V gene: TRBV14; CDR3 protein: ASSQVAGYNEKLF
V gene: TRBV28; CDR3 protein: ASSLTSGPSYEQY
V gene: TRBV5-1; CDR3 protein: ASSWGGLAGDNNEQF
V gene: TRBV5-1; CDR3 protein: ASSPDPQGNQPQH